The 21 T cell receptor beta chains given below trace back to one sample, sequenced in a study of metastatic and nonmetastatic thyroid tumors. TCRdb re-clonotyped the PCR reads via MiXCR. The table has 40,000 or so clones, about 15% seen once. Thyroid surgery had not been preceded by any treatment in any patient. Sequencing was carried out using tumor tissue. All receptors derive from a female donor with papillary thyroid cancer or a benign thyroid nodule (not recorded which). Some clones in this sample may be carry-over from other donors' samples.

This clone was detected many times. The gene calls are TRBV7-6 and TRBJ2-5; no firm D call. The CDR3 sequence is 13 residues long. Germline V gives CDR1 SGHVS, CDR2 FNYEAQ. Deletions cut 4 bases from V and 6 bases from J, with 12 bases between. DNA for the CDR3: TGTGCCAGCAGCTCCTCCAGCTTCCAGACCCAGTACTTC. Its translation is CASSSSSFQTQYF.

Turning to this clone: Since a much larger clone is just one base distant, this may be a read error. This CDR3 is also generated by other DNA sequences in the sample. The chain couples TRBV30 to TRBJ1-6; D is undetermined. Germline V lookup: CDR1 GTSNPN, CDR2 SVGIG (reference sequence). This CDR3 spans 14 amino acids. Between the trimmed V and J ends, which lost 4 bases and 7 bases, there was a span of 14 bases. The CDR3 loop is CAWTSGGRNSPLHF. CDR3 DNA: TGTGCCTGGACCTCTGGTGGCAGAAATTCACCCCTCCACTTT. Supplemented by reference TRBV30 and TRBJ1-6, the full variable domain reads SQTIHQWPATLVQPVGSPLSLECTVEGTSNPNLYWYRQAAGRGLQLLFYSVGIGQISSEVPQNLSASRPQDRQFILSSKKLLLSDSGFYLCAWTSGGRNSPLHFGNGTRLTVT.

This clone was seen many times. The chain links TRBV5-4 to TRBJ2-3, with 11 bases lining up with TRBD2. The trim removed 1 base at V and 0 bases at J, leaving 1 base unmatched. This CDR3 comprises 16 residues. Germline-derived CDR1 and CDR2 are SGHNT and YYREEE (reference sequence). CDR3 protein: CASSLRTSGSTDTQYF. The CDR3 coding sequence is TGTGCCAGCAGCTTGAGGACTAGCGGGAGCACAGATACGCAGTATTTT. Complete variable domain (other parts from reference TRBV5-4 and TRBJ2-3): ETGVTQSPTHLIKTRGQQVTLRCSSQSGHNTVSWYQQALGQGPQFIFQYYREEENGRGNFPPRFSGLQFPNYSSELNVNALELDDSALYLCASSLRTSGSTDTQYFGPGTRLTVL.

Notes on this clone: This could be a read error, since a much larger clone is one nucleotide away. The sample has other DNA sequences that encode this CDR3 too. The CDR3 loop reads CASRQGTIGTQYF. The CDR3, as DNA: TGTGCCAGCAGACAAGGGACGATAGGGACCCAGTACTTC. V gene TRBV7-2 combines with J gene TRBJ2-5, with D perhaps assigned TRBD1 or TRBD2 (5 bases each). Trimming left V 6 bases short and J 7 bases short, with 15 bases between. The CDR3 is made up of 13 amino acids. CDR1 is SGHTA and CDR2 is FQGNSA in the germline V gene.

Of note for this clone: The CDR3 ends on some other residue instead of the conserved phenylalanine or tryptophan, so this is likely a read error. This sequence joins TRBV27 and TRBJ2-4, with D unclear. The V gene lost 3 bases and the J gene lost 2 bases, with 11 bases spanning the gap. Germline-derived CDR1 and CDR2 are MNHEY and SMNVEV (reference sequence). The CDR3 runs to 15 residues. CDR3 nucleotides: TGTGCCAGCAGTTTCATCCCGGGCTCCAAAAACATTCAGTACCTC. Its protein product is CASSFIPGSKNIQYL.

This rearrangement joins TRBV4-1 to TRBJ1-4; a weak D match, TRBD1 (6 bases). Germline V lookup: CDR1 MGHRA, CDR2 YSYEKL. V was pared by 3 bases and J by 14 bases, with 31 bases between. CDR3 size: 18 residues. CDR3 DNA sequence: TGCGCCAGCAGCCAGGCAAACATGGGGGCAGGGATAGGCAATTACCTGTTTTTT. Translation: CASSQANMGAGIGNYLFF.

Here the CDR3 DNA reads TGCAGCGTTGAAGACGCGGCAGTCCAGGCTAACTATGGCTACACCTTC. It encodes CSVEDAAVQANYGYTF. The V gene is TRBV29-1, the J gene TRBJ1-2; D is undetermined. The V and J ends lost 0 bases and 0 bases respectively, with 14 bases between them. Germline V CDR1 and CDR2: SQVTM, ANQGSEA. This CDR3 is 16 amino acids long.

With respect to this clone: One end of the junction fails to match germline, which may point to a read error. The V gene is TRBV6-1, the J gene TRBJ1-1; perhaps TRBD1 as D (6 bases). Germline-derived CDR1 and CDR2 are MNHNS and SASEGT. This CDR3 has 15 amino acids. Here the CDR3 reads CASIFRTRRGTGAFF. For the CDR3, the DNA is TGTGCCAGCATCTTCAGGACCCGGAGGGGGACTGGAGCTTTCTTT.

On this clone: This clone may be a read error of a much larger clone one base away. Additional DNA sequences in this sample encode the identical CDR3. V and J are TRBV30 and TRBJ1-2, with a tentative D call TRBD1 (5 bases). CDR1 and CDR2 (germline): GTSNPN, SVGIG (reference sequence). The CDR3 contains 17 residues. The V and J ends lost 0 bases and 9 bases respectively, with 26 bases between them. CDR3 in DNA: TGTGCCTGGAGTGTACGGGTTGGAGGGGCCCCGAATTGTAGCTACACCTTC. It translates to CAWSVRVGGAPNCSYTF.

This clone was seen ten or more times. The rearrangement uses TRBV6-4 and TRBJ1-2, with 11 bases identical to TRBD1. CDR1 and CDR2 (germline): MRHNA, SNTAGT. With 8 bases clipped from V and 7 bases from J, the junction kept 9 bases outside the gene matches. This CDR3 has 14 residues. CDR3: CASSRDRGLSGYTF. CDR3 nucleotides: TGTGCCAGCTCACGGGACAGGGGGTTAAGTGGCTACACCTTC.

This clone came up many times. The rearrangement uses TRBV30 and TRBJ2-3; possibly TRBD2 for D (6 bases). Trimming left V 4 bases short and J 2 bases short, with 13 bases between. The CDR3 sequence is 14 residues long. Germline V gene data show CDR1 as GTSNPN and CDR2 as SVGIG (reference sequence). Here the CDR3 DNA reads TGTGCCTGGAATAGCGGAAGAAACACAGATACGCAGTATTTT. Translated: CAWNSGRNTDTQYF.

The table lists this clone with many counts. The V call is TRBV12-3 or TRBV12-4, the J call TRBJ1-5; D is unclear. The CDR3 runs to 12 residues. V was pared by 8 bases and J by 3 bases, with 8 bases between. The CDR3: CASGADNQPQHF. CDR3 nucleotides: TGTGCCAGCGGTGCCGACAATCAGCCCCAGCATTTT.

The table lists this clone with a few counts. Possible read error: a much larger clone is one base away. The sample contains more than one DNA sequence encoding this CDR3. The CDR3 loop reads CASSQGLFNEKLFF. The CDR3 DNA sequence: TGTGCCAGCAGCCAAGGTCTCTTTAATGAAAAACTGTTTTTT. This chain connects TRBV3-1 to TRBJ1-4; D is undetermined. The CDR3 extends over 14 amino acids. The germline V gene encodes CDR1 LGHDT and CDR2 YNNKEL (reference sequence). V dropped 1 base and J dropped 4 bases, with 7 bases sitting between them.

In regard to this clone: A much larger clone lies one base from this, so it may be a read error. This chain joins TRBV7-3 and TRBJ2-3; 8 bases match TRBD2. The CDR3 covers 17 residues. CDR1 is SGHTA and CDR2 is FQGTGA in the germline V gene. CDR3 nucleotide sequence: TGTTCCAGCAGCTTAACCCCTAGCGGGCGTAGCACAGATACGCAGTATTTT. Amino acids: CSSSLTPSGRSTDTQYF.

Of note for this clone: The missing conserved phenylalanine or tryptophan at the end of this CDR3 makes a read error likely. The rearrangement links TRBV7-2 to TRBJ2-7; the D is unclear. The ends were cut back, 1 base at V and 0 bases at J, with 4 bases in the middle. The CDR3 is made up of 13 amino acids. Germline CDR1 SGHTA, CDR2 FQGNSA. CDR3 amino acids: CASSLGLSYEQYL. The CDR3 coding sequence is TGTGCCAGCAGCTTAGGGCTCTCCTACGAGCAGTACTTA.

This clone was found many times. The V call is TRBV20-1, the J call TRBJ1-1, with D maybe TRBD1 (5 bases). Germline assignment: CDR1 DFQATT and CDR2 SNEGSKA (reference sequence). CDR3 size: 15 residues. Between the trimmed V and J ends, which lost 1 base and 0 bases, there was a span of 12 bases. CDR3 DNA sequence: TGCAGTGCTAGAGGACAGTCTTTAATGAACACTGAAGCTTTCTTT. Translating gives CSARGQSLMNTEAFF.

The sample holds many counts of this clone. The V and J genes are TRBV7-8 and TRBJ1-2; D remains unclear. The germline V and J ends were trimmed by 3 bases and 5 bases, with 10 bases remaining between them. Germline V gene lookup returns CDR1 SGHVS and CDR2 FQNEAQ. The CDR3 sequence is 13 residues long. The CDR3 coding sequence is TGTGCCAGCAGCTTGTATTCCGAGTATGGCTACACCTTC. Translating gives CASSLYSEYGYTF. The entire variable domain, with the rest obtained from reference TRBV7-8 and TRBJ1-2, is as follows: GAGVSQSPRYKVAKRGQDVALRCDPISGHVSLFWYQQALGQGPEFLTYFQNEAQLDKSGLPSDRFFAERPEGSVSTLKIQRTQQEDSAVYLCASSLYSEYGYTFGSGTRLTVV.

This clone was counted ten times or more. J is TRBJ1-1 and V is TRBV7-6, with a possible D match to TRBD1 (5 bases). This CDR3 is built from 15 residues. Trimming left V 3 bases short and J 3 bases short, with 14 bases between. CDR1 and CDR2 (germline): SGHVS, FNYEAQ. CDR3 nucleotide sequence: TGTGCCAGCAGCTTGGGTCAGGGAGGGTACACTGAAGCTTTCTTT. This translates into CASSLGQGGYTEAFF.

The V gene is TRBV20-1, the J gene TRBJ2-7, with 7 nucleotides matching TRBD2. Unmatched junction bases numbered 6, after V lost 0 bases and J lost 1 base. Germline V CDR1 and CDR2: DFQATT, SNEGSKA (reference sequence). This CDR3 region has 15 residues. The CDR3 DNA sequence: TGCAGTGCTAGAGATTGGGGAGCGGGATCCTACGAGCAGTACTTC. Its protein product is CSARDWGAGSYEQYF.

Ten or more counts support this clone. This chain uses TRBV19 with TRBJ1-4; D is possibly TRBD1 (5 bases). Per the germline V gene, CDR1 is LNHDA and CDR2 is SQIVND (reference sequence). The CDR3 covers 15 residues. The V and J ends lost 4 bases and 7 bases respectively, with 16 bases between them. The CDR3 sequence: CASSNPREGGEKLFF. In nucleotides, the CDR3 is TGTGCCAGTAGTAACCCCAGGGAGGGTGGTGAAAAACTGTTTTTT.

This clone was found many times. This chain links TRBV12-3 or TRBV12-4 with TRBJ2-2, with 11 positions matching TRBD1. This CDR3 is 15 amino acids long. The V gene end was trimmed by 4 bases and the J gene end by 6 bases; junction bases not matched to a gene: 4. This CDR3 reads CASSWGTGGAGELFF. The CDR3 coding sequence is TGTGCCAGCAGTTGGGGGACAGGGGGTGCCGGGGAGCTGTTTTTT.